This passage covers 31 T cell receptor beta chains from one sample sequenced in a study of T-cell memory formation after mild COVID-19. TCRdb called the 5' RACE reads again in MiXCR, with one record for every CDR3 protein. The data contain roughly 620,000 distinct CDR3 sequences, approximately 18% of them singletons. Sequencing was performed on PBMCs or a T cell subset sorted from them (not recorded which). All receptors come from an adult woman who had mild COVID-19 (a few samples of this study predate the infection). Cell type and time point are not known.

The genes are TRBV24-1 and TRBJ1-1; D is unclear. Germline values: CDR1 KGHDR, CDR2 SFDVKD. CDR3 length: 13 amino acids. Trimming shortened V by 1 base and J by 7 bases, and 9 bases separated the two germline ends. Written as DNA, the CDR3 is TGTGCCACCAGTGATTTTAGGACGGGTGAAGCTTTCTTT. Encoded protein: CATSDFRTGEAFF.

The genes are TRBV12-3 or TRBV12-4 and TRBJ1-5; D ambiguous. CDR3 size: 14 residues. Trimming pared 4 bases from V and 4 bases from J, leaving 11 bases between. The CDR3 protein is CASSYIGPNQPQHF. The CDR3 DNA reads as TGTGCCAGCAGTTACATAGGCCCAAATCAGCCCCAGCATTTT.

This clonotype turned up a few times. The chain uses TRBV7-2 and TRBJ2-1; 10 bases are a match to TRBD2. In germline, CDR1 is SGHTA, CDR2 FQGNSA. The trim removed 5 bases at V and 2 bases at J, leaving 3 bases unmatched. The CDR3 loop spans 15 amino acids. The CDR3 nucleotides are TGTGCCAGCAGCATACTAGCGGGGACCTACAATGAGCAGTTCTTC. Its translation: CASSILAGTYNEQFF.

This clonotype was recorded a few times. The rearrangement links TRBV7-8 to TRBJ2-7, with D possibly matching TRBD2 (6 bases). The germline gives CDR1 SGHVS, CDR2 FQNEAQ. CDR3 length: 15 amino acids. V was shortened by 2 bases and J by 4 bases, with 15 bases between the two germline ends. The CDR3 is CASSLQAGSGYEQYF. CDR3 coding DNA: TGTGCCAGCAGCTTACAGGCCGGGAGCGGGTACGAGCAGTACTTC.

The chain carries TRBV5-1 and TRBJ1-6, with a possible D match to TRBD1 (5 bases). The CDR3 runs to 14 residues. V lost 6 bases and J 6 bases, leaving 13 bases between the germline ends. Germline V gene sequence: CDR1 SGHRS, CDR2 YFSETQ. The CDR3 coding sequence is TGCGCCAGCAACCCAGGGCAAATTAATTCACCCCTCCACTTT. It yields the protein CASNPGQINSPLHF. The full variable domain, completed using reference TRBV5-1 and TRBJ1-6, is KAGVTQTPRYLIKTRGQQVTLSCSPISGHRSVSWYQQTPGQGLQFLFEYFSETQRNKGNFPGRFSGRQFSNSRSEMNVSTLELGDSALYLCASNPGQINSPLHFGNGTRLTVT.

Here the CDR3 DNA reads TGTGCCAGCAGCGCAACTAGGGGAAGTGGGCAAGAGACCCAGTACTTC. Translation gives CASSATRGSGQETQYF. This sequence joins TRBV5-4 and TRBJ2-5, with D perhaps matching TRBD1 or TRBD2 (5 bases each). V lost 4 bases and J lost 2, with 18 bases in between. The CDR3 runs to 16 residues. Germline V lookup: CDR1 SGHNT, CDR2 YYREEE (reference sequence).

Here the CDR3 DNA reads TGTGCCAGCAGTTTAAGGGTACTCCACGAGCAGTACTTC. It yields the protein CASSLRVLHEQYF. This chain links TRBV27 with TRBJ2-7; D remains unclear. Trimming pared 2 bases from V and 5 bases from J, leaving 10 bases between. The germline V gene has CDR1 MNHEY and CDR2 SMNVEV (reference sequence). The CDR3 has 13 amino acids.

The chain is built from TRBV19 and TRBJ1-5; 8 nucleotides agree with TRBD1. Germline-derived CDR1 and CDR2 are LNHDA and SQIVND (reference sequence). This CDR3 has 15 residues. Trimming took 6 bases from V and 2 from J; bases not matched to a gene: 6. The CDR3 here is CASSIPQGGNQPQHF. The CDR3 nucleotides read TGTGCCAGTAGCATTCCACAGGGGGGCAATCAGCCCCAGCATTTT. Looking up the rest from reference TRBV19 and TRBJ1-5 gives the full variable domain: DGGITQSPKYLFRKEGQNVTLSCEQNLNHDAMYWYRQDPGQGLRLIYYSQIVNDFQKGDIAEGYSVSREKKESFPLTVTSAQKNPTAFYLCASSIPQGGNQPQHFGDGTRLSIL.

The chain employs TRBV5-6 and TRBJ1-2, with D unresolved. Per the germline V gene, CDR1 is SGHDT and CDR2 is YYEEEE. This CDR3 region has 14 residues. The V gene lost 0 bases and the J gene lost 3 bases, with 9 bases spanning the gap. CDR3 nucleotide sequence: TGTGCCAGCAGCTTGGAGGGATCGTACTATGGCTACACCTTC. Residues: CASSLEGSYYGYTF.

The chain couples TRBV12-3 or TRBV12-4 to TRBJ1-4; D uncertain. Trimming took off 8 bases at V and 0 bases at J, with 7 bases between the two ends. The CDR3 totals 13 residues. CDR3 nucleotides: TGTGCCAGCCTCCATTCAACTAATGAAAAACTGTTTTTT. Its protein product is CASLHSTNEKLFF.

This clonotype was counted only a few times. The CDR3 is CASSLAYGTPLHF. In DNA form, the CDR3 reads TGCGCCAGCAGCTTGGCCTACGGAACACCCCTCCACTTT. The chain is built from TRBV5-1 and TRBJ1-6; no reliable D call. Germline CDR1 SGHRS, CDR2 YFSETQ. V was pared by 0 bases and J by 11 bases, with 9 bases between. CDR3 length: 13 residues.

There are a few counts of this clonotype. In DNA, the CDR3 is TGTGCCAGCAGTTTAGATCAGTACACCGGGGAGCTGTTTTTT. Translating gives CASSLDQYTGELFF. The chain is built from TRBV12-3 or TRBV12-4 and TRBJ2-2; D is ambiguous. The CDR3 sequence is 14 residues long. V shed 1 base and J shed 3 bases, with 6 bases lying between them.

This chain connects TRBV9 to TRBJ2-1; D unclear. This CDR3 has 13 amino acids. CDR1 is SGDLS, CDR2 YYNGEE, per germline. V was shortened by 0 bases and J by 8 bases, with 9 bases between the two germline ends. The CDR3 here is CASSVATVDEQFF. The DNA of the CDR3 is TGTGCCAGCAGCGTAGCTACGGTCGATGAGCAGTTCTTC.

There are many counts of this clonotype. The chain links TRBV28 to TRBJ2-7; TRBD1 might be the D (5 bases). Germline CDR1 reads MDHEN; CDR2 reads SYDVKM. The CDR3 loop spans 12 amino acids. V lost 5 bases to trimming and J lost 4 bases, with 9 bases between them. The CDR3 sequence: CASSQTEYEQYF. CDR3 DNA sequence: TGTGCCAGCAGTCAGACAGAGTACGAGCAGTACTTC.

This clonotype was counted a few times. The V and J genes are TRBV7-9 and TRBJ2-1, with 11 positions matching TRBD2. Germline CDR1 reads SEHNR; CDR2 reads FQNEAQ (reference sequence). The CDR3 totals 17 residues. The J segment lost 8 bases and the V segment lost 0 bases, leaving 9 bases of the junction unmatched. For the CDR3, the DNA is TGTGCCAGCAGCTTAGCGAGACTAGCGGGGTTTCCACATGAGCAGTTCTTC. Its translation is CASSLARLAGFPHEQFF.

This clonotype was found once. The chain is built from TRBV7-3 and TRBJ2-5; D is perhaps TRBD2 (5 bases). Germline V CDR1 and CDR2: SGHTA, FQGTGA. V was trimmed by 6 bases and J by 4 bases, leaving 12 bases between them. The CDR3 runs 13 residues. The CDR3 here is CASSIRGRETQYF. In nucleotides, the CDR3 is TGTGCCAGCAGTATTCGAGGGCGAGAGACCCAGTACTTC.

This clonotype was seen more than once but under ten times. V is TRBV3-1 and J is TRBJ1-6; a weak D match, TRBD1 (5 bases). Trimming removed 6 bases at V and 6 bases at J, with 12 bases between. The CDR3 consists of 14 residues. The germline V gene has CDR1 LGHDT and CDR2 YNNKEL (reference sequence). CDR3 sequence reads: CASSIGTGNSPLHF. The CDR3 DNA reads as TGTGCCAGCAGTATCGGGACTGGTAATTCACCCCTCCACTTT. The complete variable domain, with remaining parts taken from reference TRBV3-1 and TRBJ1-6, reads DTAVSQTPKYLVTQMGNDKSIKCEQNLGHDTMYWYKQDSKKFLKIMFSYNNKELIINETVPNRFSPKSPDKAHLNLHINSLELGDSAVYFCASSIGTGNSPLHFGNGTRLTVT.

This clonotype showed up many times. V usage is TRBV12-3 or TRBV12-4 and J usage is TRBJ1-1, with 7 bases fitting TRBD1. The junction had 7 bases not matched to a gene; V was cut back by 7 bases and J by 2 bases. CDR3 size: 14 residues. The CDR3 region has the DNA TGTGCCAGCACCCCCGGGACAGCCAACACTGAAGCTTTCTTT. Translation gives CASTPGTANTEAFF.

The chain links TRBV20-1 to TRBJ1-1, with D perhaps matching TRBD1 (5 bases). The ends were cut back, 0 bases at V and 5 bases at J, with 13 bases in the middle. CDR1 and CDR2 from the germline V gene are DFQATT and SNEGSKA (reference sequence). CDR3 size: 14 residues. The CDR3 is CSARDLGVLTEAFF. The DNA for the CDR3 is TGCAGTGCTAGAGATCTGGGGGTTTTAACTGAAGCTTTCTTT.

The chain is built from TRBV2 and TRBJ2-5; no clear D. Germline lookup yields CDR1 SNHLY and CDR2 FYNNEI. The CDR3 consists of 11 residues. V was clipped by 3 bases and J by 5 bases, with 4 bases between them. CDR3 sequence (DNA): TGTGCCAGCAGTGATTGGGAGACCCAGTACTTC. Protein: CASSDWETQYF.

V and J are TRBV11-2 and TRBJ2-1, with D tentatively TRBD2 (6 bases). Germline V gene data show CDR1 as SGHAT and CDR2 as FQNNGV. This CDR3 is built from 15 residues. V lost 5 bases to trimming and J lost 4 bases, with 15 bases between them. The CDR3 region is CASSRRSGDYNEQFF. The CDR3 bases are TGTGCCAGCAGCCGACGATCGGGAGATTACAATGAGCAGTTCTTC.

In its sample, this clonotype was seen once. A much larger clone is a single base away; this may be a read error. Because the CDR3 is missing its conserved closing phenylalanine or tryptophan, this is likely a read error. V and J are TRBV4-1 and TRBJ2-5, with TRBD2 matching over 7 bases. This CDR3 region has 15 residues. CDR1 and CDR2 from the germline V gene are MGHRA and YSYEKL. J lost 6 bases, V lost 2 bases, and 9 bases had no gene match. Written as DNA, the CDR3 is TGCGCCAGCAGCCAACACACCACCGGGACTAAGACCCAGTACTTA. Translating gives CASSQHTTGTKTQYL.

There are many counts of this clonotype. The chain joins TRBV5-1 to TRBJ1-2, with a possible D match to TRBD1 (6 bases). Germline CDR1 reads SGHRS; CDR2 reads YFSETQ. This CDR3 has 15 residues. Trimming took off 2 bases at V and 1 base at J, with 12 bases between the two ends. In DNA, the CDR3 is TGCGCCAGCAGCTTTCAGGGGCGGGATAACTATGGCTACACCTTC. This gives the protein CASSFQGRDNYGYTF.

This chain connects TRBV19 to TRBJ1-2, with D tentatively TRBD1 (5 bases). Per the germline V gene, CDR1 is LNHDA and CDR2 is SQIVND (reference sequence). This CDR3 is 15 amino acids long. V dropped 3 bases and J dropped 2 bases, with 13 bases sitting between them. This CDR3 reads CASSMVLQGNYGYTF. DNA of the CDR3: TGTGCCAGTAGTATGGTCCTCCAGGGAAACTATGGCTACACCTTC.

This chain links TRBV15 with TRBJ1-5; perhaps TRBD1 as D (5 bases). CDR1 and CDR2 (germline): LNHNV, YYDKDF (reference sequence). Trimming took off 5 bases at V and 8 bases at J, with 16 bases between the two ends. The CDR3 runs to 14 residues. The CDR3 nucleotides read TGTGCCACCAGCCCCTTCGAGGGGAGAAAGCCCCAGCATTTT. Translated, it gives CATSPFEGRKPQHF.

In this sample, this clonotype turned up a few times. The gene calls are TRBV3-1 and TRBJ2-3; D is possibly TRBD1 (6 bases). Per the germline V gene, CDR1 is LGHDT and CDR2 is YNNKEL (reference sequence). Trimming took 4 bases from V and 0 from J, leaving 17 bases between them. The CDR3 is made up of 17 amino acids. CDR3 sequence reads: CASSPGTTLTSTDTQYF. The DNA of the CDR3 is TGTGCCAGCAGCCCCGGGACAACCCTGACTAGCACAGATACGCAGTATTTT.

The CDR3 here is CASRRDRPYEQYF. The CDR3, as DNA: TGTGCCAGCAGACGCGACAGGCCCTACGAGCAGTACTTC. The chain has TRBV7-2 and TRBJ2-7; a possible D gene is TRBD1 (6 bases). The CDR3 length is 13 residues. Trimming removed 6 bases from V and 2 bases from J, with 11 bases in between. Germline CDR1 reads SGHTA; CDR2 reads FQGNSA.

The rearrangement joins TRBV7-2 to TRBJ1-5; D is possibly TRBD1 (5 bases). The germline V gene encodes CDR1 SGHTA and CDR2 FQGNSA. The CDR3 runs 13 residues. The V gene lost 4 bases and the J gene lost 5 bases, with 9 bases spanning the gap. The CDR3 DNA is TGTGCCAGCAGCTCCCGAGGGGATCAGCCCCAGCATTTT. As protein: CASSSRGDQPQHF.

Points on this clonotype: This may stem from a read error, because a much larger clone lies one nucleotide away. The chain uses TRBV4-1 and TRBJ1-2, with D tentatively TRBD1 (6 bases). The CDR3 extends over 16 amino acids. V dropped 1 base and J dropped 4 bases, with 16 bases sitting between them. The germline V gene has CDR1 MGHRA and CDR2 YSYEKL. The CDR3 bases are TGCGCCAGCAGCCAAGGGGACATCAGAGCTAGCTATGGCTACACCTTC. Residues: CASSQGDIRASYGYTF.

The V and J genes are TRBV15 and TRBJ2-3; 10 nucleotides match TRBD1. There are 14 residues in the CDR3. Germline V lookup: CDR1 LNHNV, CDR2 YYDKDF (reference sequence). V was clipped by 8 bases and J by 3 bases; unmatched bases: 5. The CDR3 DNA is TGTGCCACCCTCTCGGGACAGGGGACAGATACGCAGTATTTT. Residues: CATLSGQGTDTQYF.

V usage is TRBV29-1 and J usage is TRBJ2-7; 8 nucleotides match TRBD2. The CDR3 runs 12 residues. The J segment lost 3 bases and the V segment lost 6 bases, leaving 4 bases of the junction unmatched. The germline CDR1 and CDR2 sequences are SQVTM and ANQGSEA. In DNA form, the CDR3 reads TGCAGCGTAGCGGGGGAGGACTACGAGCAGTACTTC. It codes for CSVAGEDYEQYF.